The clone carrying this T cell receptor (beta chain) was counted a few times. This sample was included in a study of blood T cell repertoires in COVID-19. The J segment lost 5 bases and the V segment lost 6 bases, leaving 13 bases of the junction unmatched. This CDR3 region has 15 residues. The germline gives CDR1 LNHDA, CDR2 SQIVND (reference sequence). Assay used: immunoSEQ multiplex PCR; TCRdb lists only in-frame clones, some missing. Among approximately 230,000 clones listed, 86% were seen once. Sequenced input: PBMCs or T cells enriched from blood (not recorded which). V is TRBV19 and J is TRBJ2-7; 7 positions match TRBD2. This clonotype was obtained from a man aged 40-50 years who had recovered from COVID-19. CDR3 DNA: TGTGCCAGTAGGCCAAGCCGTGGCGGGAGCGACGAGCAGTACTTC. This gives the protein CASRPSRGGSDEQYF.